The T cell receptor (beta chain) described here comes from a study of low-dose radiotherapy and immunotherapy resistance in tumors. For the study at large: For Cohort 1, fractions of 0.5 Gy were given every 2 weeks, reaching 6.5 Gy overall. Members of Cohort 2 were treated with 1 Gy per fraction every two weeks; their total was 13 Gy over 26 weeks. Daily, from cycle 1 day 1 and for four cycles, patients took oral aspirin 300 mg.

The time point here: after trial treatment. Treatment: LDRT plus nivolumab, ipilimumab, low-dose cyclophosphamide and aspirin (RACIN trial). The therapy administered to donors comprised nivolumab, ipilimumab, aspirin, low-dose cyclophosphamide and low-dose radiotherapy. Primers used for first-strand cDNA, a TRAV- and TRBV-specific set, covered both alpha and beta chains. PCR amplification of the TCRs was performed with Phusion for approximately 20 PCR cycles, and it relied on a constant-region primer together with a V-primer adapter. Each CDR3 protein is one row after TCRdb ran MiXCR on the reads. The sample lists about 84,000 distinct CDR3 sequences; about a sixth were seen once. Per the germline V gene, CDR1 is MGHDK and CDR2 is SYGVNS. CDR3 length equals 15 residues. V lost 9 bases to trimming and J lost 4 bases, with 19 bases between them.

This TCR derives from a male donor with prostate cancer. The chain uses TRBV25-1 and TRBJ1-3, with a possible D match to TRBD1 (6 bases). Source: PBMCs, taken after low-dose radiotherapy plus immunotherapy. Here the CDR3 reads CASSGGHRVGNTIYF. Here the CDR3 DNA reads TGTGCCAGTTCGGGGGGCCACAGGGTAGGAAACACCATATATTTT.